The 19 T cell receptor beta chains below were found in one sample sequenced in a study of T cells in Graves' hyperthyroidism and ophthalmopathy. Amplified regions were TCR beta CDR3 sequences from RNA transcripts. RT-PCR in the first round (using the HTBI primer set) targeted the TCR CDR3. TCRdb redid the calling of the multiplex PCR reads with MiXCR, one entry per CDR3 protein. The table includes a few hundred thousand distinct CDR3 sequences, roughly 25% detected once. Sequenced sample: blood. Receptors were obtained from a man aged 50-59 years with Graves' hyperthyroidism.

This clonotype was detected ten times or more. The chain combines TRBV6-2 or TRBV6-3 with TRBJ2-3, with D maybe TRBD1 (6 bases). CDR1 and CDR2 (germline): MNHEY, SVGEGT. The V end was cut by 6 bases, the J end by 0 bases, with 13 bases between. The CDR3 is 15 amino acids. CDR3 DNA sequence: TGTGCCAGCAGGAAGGGGGATTTTAGCACAGATACGCAGTATTTT. This translates into CASRKGDFSTDTQYF.

This clonotype has a count of ten or more. The V and J genes are TRBV11-3 and TRBJ2-1; TRBD2 agrees at 9 bases. In germline, CDR1 is SGHNT, CDR2 YENEEA. This CDR3 contains 16 residues. The V gene end was trimmed by 2 bases and the J gene end by 5 bases; junction bases not matched to a gene: 7. The DNA for the CDR3 is TGTGCCAGCAGCTTACTAGCGGGGCGGGTCCACAATGAGCAGTTCTTC. It translates to CASSLLAGRVHNEQFF.

In this sample, this clonotype turned up many times. This chain links TRBV7-9 with TRBJ2-1; D is unresolved. V shed 5 bases and J shed 5 bases, with 10 bases lying between them. There are 13 residues in the CDR3. In germline, CDR1 is SEHNR, CDR2 FQNEAQ (reference sequence). This CDR3 is CASSIGSNNEQFF. The CDR3 DNA follows: TGTGCCAGCAGCATCGGGTCGAACAATGAGCAGTTCTTC.

The sample holds many counts of this clonotype. This rearrangement joins TRBV11-2 to TRBJ1-1; D uncertain. Between the trimmed V and J ends, which lost 5 bases and 1 base, there was a span of 17 bases. Germline values: CDR1 SGHAT, CDR2 FQNNGV. This CDR3 is built from 16 residues. The CDR3 region has the DNA TGTGCCAGCAGCCAACCAAATACCGGAGCGAACACTGAAGCTTTCTTT. It encodes CASSQPNTGANTEAFF. The full variable domain, with the rest looked up from reference TRBV11-2 and TRBJ1-1, is EAGVAQSPRYKIIEKRQSVAFWCNPISGHATLYWYQQILGQGPKLLIQFQNNGVVDDSQLPKDRFSAERLKGVDSTLKIQPAKLEDSAVYLCASSQPNTGANTEAFFGQGTRLTVV.

In this sample, this clonotype turned up a few times. The DNA for the CDR3 is TGTGCCAGCAGCCTGAGTAGCGGGAGGGGCGGCACCGGGGAGCTGTTTTTT. It translates to CASSLSSGRGGTGELFF. V gene TRBV11-2 combines with J gene TRBJ2-2, with 11 bases matching TRBD2. The V gene end was trimmed by 5 bases and the J gene end by 4 bases; junction bases not matched to a gene: 9. CDR1 and CDR2 from the germline V gene are SGHAT and FQNNGV. The CDR3 is 17 amino acids.

The chain has TRBV4-1 and TRBJ2-2, with 7 bases matching TRBD2. Trimming removed 5 bases from V and 4 bases from J; junction bases left unmatched: 13. CDR1 is MGHRA, CDR2 YSYEKL, per germline. This CDR3 has 17 residues. This CDR3 is CASSDRETSRRTGELFF. The CDR3 bases are TGCGCCAGCAGCGATAGGGAGACTAGCCGGCGCACCGGGGAGCTGTTTTTT.

The chain links TRBV5-1 to TRBJ2-3, with TRBD1 identical over 9 bases. Germline V gene lookup returns CDR1 SGHRS and CDR2 YFSETQ. This CDR3 spans 15 amino acids. With V trimmed by 5 bases and J by 4 bases, 8 bases remained unmatched. CDR3 sequence reads: CASSSTGGIADTQYF. CDR3 coding DNA: TGCGCCAGCAGTTCCACAGGGGGCATAGCAGATACGCAGTATTTT.

Ten or more counts support this clonotype. J is TRBJ2-7 and V is TRBV18; D remains ambiguous. Germline CDR1 reads KGHSH; CDR2 reads LQKENI. V was cut by 8 bases and J by 2 bases, with 7 bases left in between. This CDR3 spans 11 amino acids. The CDR3 here is CASSGTYEQYF. CDR3 nucleotides: TGTGCCAGCAGTGGGACCTACGAGCAGTACTTC.

This clonotype was seen a few times. The chain links TRBV7-2 to TRBJ2-1; D unclear. The CDR3 has 12 amino acids. Trimming cost V 5 bases and J 10 bases, with 12 bases left between them. Per the germline V gene, CDR1 is SGHTA and CDR2 is FQGNSA. This CDR3 is CASSTPFGEQFF. CDR3 coding DNA: TGTGCCAGCAGCACCCCTTTCGGAGAGCAGTTCTTC.

As DNA, the CDR3 is TGTGCCAGCAGCCTGACTAGCGGGAATCAGAATGAGCAGTTCTTC. This sequence encodes CASSLTSGNQNEQFF. V and J are TRBV2 and TRBJ2-1, with 11 bases identical to TRBD2. The ends lost 6 bases at V and 7 bases at J; junction bases unmatched: 8. Germline V gene sequence: CDR1 SNHLY, CDR2 FYNNEI. The CDR3 extends over 15 amino acids.

The chain combines TRBV19 with TRBJ2-7, with TRBD1 identical over 9 bases. Germline V gene lookup returns CDR1 LNHDA and CDR2 SQIVND (reference sequence). V shed 5 bases, J shed 2 bases, and the junction held 7 bases outside the gene matches. This CDR3 comprises 15 residues. Here the CDR3 reads CASSPGRTGAYEQYF. CDR3 DNA sequence: TGTGCCAGTAGTCCTGGCCGGACAGGGGCCTACGAGCAGTACTTC.

The chain has TRBV12-3 or TRBV12-4 and TRBJ2-2, with D perhaps matching TRBD1 (6 bases). V lost 6 bases and J lost 0, with 14 bases in between. The CDR3 is 16 residues long. CDR3 DNA: TGTGCCAGCAGCCCAAGGACAGCGCCGAACACCGGGGAGCTGTTTTTT. Encoded protein: CASSPRTAPNTGELFF.

This clonotype was counted at least ten times. The chain has TRBV3-1 and TRBJ2-3, with 10 bases that match TRBD1. Germline CDR1 and CDR2: LGHDT and YNNKEL (reference sequence). Trimming cost V 0 bases and J 3 bases; bases outside gene matches: 9. The CDR3 totals 18 residues. CDR3 DNA: TGTGCCAGCAGCCAAGAACTTGCCGGGACAGGGGATACAGATACGCAGTATTTT. Amino acid sequence: CASSQELAGTGDTDTQYF.

This clonotype was observed a few times. The chain uses TRBV29-1 and TRBJ2-7; 8 bases match TRBD2. Trimming cost V 1 base and J 6 bases; bases outside gene matches: 5. Per the germline V gene, CDR1 is SQVTM and CDR2 is ANQGSEA. This CDR3 region has 13 residues. The CDR3 reads CSVEAGGPFEQYF. For the CDR3, the DNA is TGCAGCGTTGAAGCGGGAGGGCCTTTCGAGCAGTACTTC.

This clonotype was seen repeatedly, ten times or more. The chain carries TRBV3-1 and TRBJ1-6; the match to TRBD1 covers 7 bases. Trimming took 7 bases from V and 9 from J; bases not matched to a gene: 6. Germline V gene lookup returns CDR1 LGHDT and CDR2 YNNKEL (reference sequence). There are 13 residues in the CDR3. Written as DNA, the CDR3 is TGTGCCAGCAAATCTGAGGGGGCTTCACCCCTCCACTTT. It translates to CASKSEGASPLHF.

V gene TRBV5-1 combines with J gene TRBJ2-3; 8 bases are shared with TRBD2. The CDR3 is 15 residues long. The V and J ends lost 3 bases and 4 bases, in that order; junction bases with no gene match: 7. CDR1 and CDR2 from the germline V gene are SGHRS and YFSETQ. CDR3 residues: CASSYGGGGADTQYF. In nucleotides, the CDR3 is TGCGCCAGCAGCTACGGGGGGGGAGGAGCAGATACGCAGTATTTT.

The chain couples TRBV3-1 to TRBJ2-3; perhaps TRBD1 as D (5 bases). CDR1 is LGHDT, CDR2 YNNKEL, per germline (reference sequence). Trimming left V 0 bases short and J 5 bases short, with 12 bases between. CDR3 length: 15 residues. The CDR3 DNA is TGTGCCAGCAGCCAAGATAACAGGCAGGGAGATACGCAGTATTTT. Translated: CASSQDNRQGDTQYF.

This clonotype was counted a few times. The chain uses TRBV19 and TRBJ1-5, with D possibly matching TRBD1 (5 bases). CDR3 length: 13 amino acids. V was shortened by 7 bases and J by 6 bases, with 13 bases between the two germline ends. Germline V lookup: CDR1 LNHDA, CDR2 SQIVND (reference sequence). CDR3 in amino acids: CASKEGAGQPQHF. In nucleotides, the CDR3 is TGTGCCAGTAAGGAAGGGGCGGGTCAGCCCCAGCATTTT.

This clonotype was detected many times. The chain is built from TRBV2 and TRBJ2-5, with 8 positions matching TRBD2. Germline V CDR1 and CDR2: SNHLY, FYNNEI. With 7 bases clipped from V and 5 bases from J, the junction kept 6 bases outside the gene matches. CDR3 length: 13 residues. CDR3 residues: CASTGLARETQYF. The CDR3 nucleotides read TGTGCCAGCACTGGACTAGCTAGGGAGACCCAGTACTTC.